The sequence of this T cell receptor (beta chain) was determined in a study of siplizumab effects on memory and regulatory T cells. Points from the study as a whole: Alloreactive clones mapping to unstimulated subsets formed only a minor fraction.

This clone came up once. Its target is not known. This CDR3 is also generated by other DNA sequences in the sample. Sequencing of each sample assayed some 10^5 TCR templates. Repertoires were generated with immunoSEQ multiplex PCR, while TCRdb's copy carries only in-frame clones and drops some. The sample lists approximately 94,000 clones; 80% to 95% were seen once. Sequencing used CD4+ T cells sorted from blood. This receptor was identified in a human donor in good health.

CDR3 in amino acids: CASSTGTANYGYTF. CDR3 bases: TGTGCCAGCAGTACCGGGACAGCTAACTATGGCTACACCTTC. The genes are TRBV6-6 and TRBJ1-2, with 7 bases matching TRBD1. Germline CDR1 and CDR2: MNHNY and SVGAGI (reference sequence). Losses at the gene ends were 5 bases for V and 0 bases for J; bases not matched to a gene: 3. The CDR3 runs 14 residues.